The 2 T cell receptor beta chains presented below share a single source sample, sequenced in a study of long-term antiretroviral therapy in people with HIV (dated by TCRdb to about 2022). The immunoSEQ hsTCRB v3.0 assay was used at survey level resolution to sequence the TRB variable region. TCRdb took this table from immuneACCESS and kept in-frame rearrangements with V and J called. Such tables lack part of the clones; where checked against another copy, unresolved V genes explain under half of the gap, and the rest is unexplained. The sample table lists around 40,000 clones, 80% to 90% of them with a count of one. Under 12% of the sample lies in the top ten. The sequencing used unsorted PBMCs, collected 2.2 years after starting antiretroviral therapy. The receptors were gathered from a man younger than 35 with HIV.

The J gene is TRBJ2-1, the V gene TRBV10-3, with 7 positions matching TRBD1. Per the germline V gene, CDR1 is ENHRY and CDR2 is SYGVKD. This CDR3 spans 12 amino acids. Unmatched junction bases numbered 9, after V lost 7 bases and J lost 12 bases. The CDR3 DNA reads TGTGCCATCACTCTAGAGACAGGGTCGCAGTTCTTC. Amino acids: CAITLETGSQFF.

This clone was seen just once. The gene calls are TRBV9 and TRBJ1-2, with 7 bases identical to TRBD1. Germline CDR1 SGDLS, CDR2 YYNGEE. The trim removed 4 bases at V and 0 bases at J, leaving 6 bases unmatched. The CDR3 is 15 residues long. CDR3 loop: CASSIQGGTNYGYTF. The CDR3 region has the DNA TGTGCCAGCAGCATTCAGGGGGGAACTAACTATGGCTACACCTTC.